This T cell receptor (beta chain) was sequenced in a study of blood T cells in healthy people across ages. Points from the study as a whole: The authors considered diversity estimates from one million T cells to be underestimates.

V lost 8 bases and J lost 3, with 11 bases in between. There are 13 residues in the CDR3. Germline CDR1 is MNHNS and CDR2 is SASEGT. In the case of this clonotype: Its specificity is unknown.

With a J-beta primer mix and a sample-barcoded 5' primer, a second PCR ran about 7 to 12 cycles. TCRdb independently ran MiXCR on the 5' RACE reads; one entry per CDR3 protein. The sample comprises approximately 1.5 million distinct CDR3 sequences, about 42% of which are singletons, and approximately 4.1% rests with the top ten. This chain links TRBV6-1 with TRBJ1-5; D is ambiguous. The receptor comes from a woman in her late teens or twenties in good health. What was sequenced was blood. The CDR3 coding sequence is TGTGCCAGCCTAAAGGCTGTCAATCAGCCCCAGCATTTT. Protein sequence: CASLKAVNQPQHF.